This TCR beta chain was recovered during a study of shared clonotypes between healthy human individuals. Study information: The people who gave samples were a couple of women and a few men aged 18 to 49. Study-wide points: Rarefaction indicated that sorted-subset sequencing remained incomplete although depth was large.

Some clones are missing from TCRdb's copy, which holds only in-frame ones; the method was immunoSEQ multiplex PCR. In the table there are about 2.4 million clones, 80% to 95% of which are singletons. This clone was observed once. Its antigen is undetermined. Sample: naive CD4+ T cells from PBMCs. Subset here: CD45RA+ positively selected. This sequence was found in a young man in good health. Some clones in this sample may be carry-over from other donors' samples.

Written as DNA, the CDR3 is TGTGCCAGCTCACCAACTATCGGACCTTACGAGCAGTACTTC. It is translated as CASSPTIGPYEQYF. This sequence joins TRBV18 and TRBJ2-7; D call uncertain. The CDR3 has 14 amino acids. V was clipped by 2 bases and J by 4 bases, with 12 bases between them. CDR1 KGHSH and CDR2 LQKENI come from the germline V gene.